This TCR beta chain originates from a study of regulatory T cells in long-lasting Graves disease (dated by TCRdb to the early 2020s). Looking at the study overall: Antithyroid drugs had been taken for less than 3 months by newly diagnosed Graves' disease patients. TCR sequencing covered around 13 persistent and around 20 newly diagnosed Graves' disease patients, some 35 samples in total. The study was registered as a clinical trial and conducted in China. Patients with persistent Graves' disease were compared with patients with newly diagnosed Graves' disease using TCR sequencing and RNA sequencing of peripheral blood.

The study at large found these results: Lower TCR Shannon entropy and fewer highly expanded clones were observed in persistent Graves' disease patients than in newly diagnosed patients, which suggested clonal expansion. More public clonotypes were shared among persistent patients (roughly 2,900) than among newly diagnosed patients (roughly 1,000). Because the primary lesion, thyroid tissue, could not be accessed, the study looked at peripheral blood alone. Sequencing and analysis were restricted to the TCR beta chain. The authors acknowledged the small sample size as a limitation that may reduce accuracy. Preferential use of TRBV28, TRBJ1-2 and TRBJ2-5 was observed in persistent disease, whereas TRBV20-1 and TRBJ2-1 were favored in newly diagnosed disease.

This clonotype appeared a few times. Its cognate antigen has yet to be identified. One base away there is no much larger clone; base qualities are not given. Libraries were constructed by multiplex PCR. For sequencing, an Illumina HiSeq 4000 was employed. TCR beta libraries were built with iRepertoire HTBI primers and Arm-PCR amplification of CDR3 regions. PCR products were gel purified before sequencing. Processing in the source paper ran as follows. Gene usage analysis of CDR3 amino acid clonotypes used the approximately 62 TRBV and 14 TRBJ segments found across samples. Filtered high-quality paired reads were merged into contigs using COPE and FqMerger. BLAST was used to align contigs to IMGT TRBV, TRBD and TRBJ reference genes, and CDR3 was defined according to IMGT. Clonotypes above 0.1% frequency were classified as highly expanded clones. Repertoire diversity was measured by Shannon entropy, and V-J evenness by the Gini coefficient. Clonotypes shared by more than one individual were considered public. TCRdb handled the public reads itself, with Q25 trimming in fastp and clone calling in MiXCR, and kept productive beta chains. Rows merge per CDR3 protein into single entries with the most common DNA and genes. Here the V and J calls rest on TCRdb's processing, not on the authors' analysis. In this sample the table shows hundreds of thousands of distinct CDR3 sequences, about 13% of which occur a single time. Roughly 10% of the sample belongs to the ten largest clones.

The CDR3 measures 14 amino acids from cysteine to phenylalanine. CDR3 DNA only is kept here, 42 bases in frame from base 1. Between the V and J ends, shortened by 7 bases and 5 bases respectively, the junction contains 12 bases. The germline V gene encodes CDR1 LNHNV and CDR2 YYDKDF (reference sequence). This sample's time point label indicates: newly diagnosed GD, antithyroid drugs for less than 3 months. For both TCR sequencing and RNA sequencing, RNA was extracted from PBMCs in TRIzol. The diagnosis of Graves' disease followed American Thyroid Association guidelines. Patients were recruited from an endocrinology department in Xi'an, China. Each patient gave roughly 10 milliliters of peripheral blood, collected in an EDTA anticoagulant tube. Ficoll Paque Plus density gradient separation was used to isolate PBMCs, and no additional T cell sorting was done. An Agilent 2100 Bioanalyzer and agarose gel were used to assess RNA quality, and a NanoDrop 2000 was used to measure RNA concentration.

These same data were also listed under a study on T cells in Graves' hyperthyroidism and ophthalmopathy. From that second study: Stable Graves' hyperthyroidism was defined as the absence of progression to ophthalmopathy over 18 months of follow-up. Hyperthyroidism patients were newly diagnosed, with disease duration under 2 months, and aged 18 to 65 years. Exclusion was applied to patients with uncontrolled infections, other autoimmune diseases, pregnancy or lactation. Diagnoses were established on the basis of clinical symptoms, serum thyroxine and TRAb, thyroid ultrasound, and orbital computed tomography. The TCR CDR3 was subjected to a first round of RT-PCR using the HTBI primer set and the Qiagen OneStep RT-PCR kit. Blood samples also contained most of the expanded thyroid clonotypes (frequency above 0.001), which suggests that blood repertoires may reflect thyroid immune responses. A 13 V-J signature model separated ophthalmopathy from stable hyperthyroidism, with 87.88% sensitivity and 81% to 83% specificity in cross-validation and 80%/75% in testing. In validation, the model predicted progression to ophthalmopathy a median of around 6.5 months before onset, with approximately 70% sensitivity and roughly 79% specificity. A discovery cohort of about 100 patients, roughly 45 with Graves' ophthalmopathy and approximately 55 with stable Graves' hyperthyroidism, was used to find distinguishing TCR V-J signatures. An independent validation cohort of 18 to 20 hyperthyroidism patients and 15 or so patients who later progressed to ophthalmopathy tested prospective prediction of ophthalmopathy. The approximately 100 discovery patients were randomly divided into training and test sets at a 7:3 ratio. Thyroid tissue and blood T-cell repertoires from six Graves' hyperthyroidism patients were also compared in the study. Following sampling, methimazole starting at 30 mg daily was given to hyperthyroidism patients, and high-dose intravenous methylprednisolone was given to ophthalmopathy patients. The libraries were constructed in a second round of multiplex PCR and then size-selected and purified. Sequencing of the libraries was done on an Illumina HiSeq2000 using paired-end 100 bp reads. Raw data were processed with SOAPnuke, discarding reads with adapters, uncalled bases, mean Phred below 15, or no exact constant-primer or identifier match. COPE v1.2.5 was used to merge the high-quality paired reads, and each unique nucleotide sequence was defined as a clonotype. MiTCR v1.1 was used to align clonotypes to the IMGT TRBV, TRBD and TRBJ reference segments. Analysis was restricted to V-J combinations with a frequency above 0.0001, which covered just over 98% of repertoires. A TCS score was defined as the ratio between F50 (clonal expansion) and ExV (chaos), using BLOSUM62-based TCRdist between CDR3 peptides within each V-J. Welch's t-statistics and random forest reduced 514 V-J features to around 14, which were used in a naive Bayes classifier (R e1071). Sample size was not statistically predetermined, and investigators were not blinded to group allocation. According to the paper, TCR Vbeta CDR3 sequencing was carried out on 135 peripheral blood samples, which came from approximately 41 ophthalmopathy, 70 to 80 hyperthyroidism and roughly 17 progressor patients.

The clonotype was recovered from a young man with Graves disease. Donor details come from another sample of the same person, matched by shared clones. The sample was peripheral blood mononuclear cells (PBMCs), taken at new diagnosis, from a patient treated with antithyroid drugs. The chain employs TRBV15 and TRBJ1-6; no confident D gene assignment can be made. The DNA is as follows: TGTGCCACCATCAGGCCAGCTGATAATTCACCCCTCCACTTT. This translates into CATIRPADNSPLHF. Where the CDR3 stops, the reference TRBV15 and TRBJ1-6 genes take over; the full variable domain is DAMVIQNPRYQVTQFGKPVTLSCSQTLNHNVMYWYQQKSSQAPKLLFHYYDKDFNNEADTPDNFQSRRPNTSFCFLDIRSPGLGDTAMYLCATIRPADNSPLHFGNGTRLTVT.